A selection of T cell receptor beta chains follows, all from one sample in a study of naive and memory T cell subsets. TCRdb itself ran the UMI-ligation and nested PCR reads through MiXCR, one entry per CDR3 protein. The table shows around 100,000 distinct CDR3 sequences, with approximately 15% occurring only once. Input material: naive CD8+ T cells from blood. Source of these receptors: a human donor in good health. The CDR3 runs from the conserved cysteine through the conserved F or W. The order of the fields is V gene, clone size, D gene, J gene, CDR3 protein, CDR3 DNA. A D gene is named only where the DNA matches it firmly. The listing skips clone size in some rows; elsewhere it reads once, few, many or a size class.

TRBV3-1	.	.	TRBJ2-1	CASSQSYNEQFF	TGTGCCAGCAGCCAATCCTACAATGAGCAGTTCTTC
TRBV5-1	.	.	TRBJ2-7	CASSLGDYYEQYF	TGCGCCAGCAGCTTGGGAGATTACTACGAGCAGTACTTC
TRBV7-8	many	TRBD2	TRBJ2-7	CASSAGASGIYEQYF	TGTGCCAGCAGCGCCGGGGCTAGCGGGATCTACGAGCAGTACTTC
TRBV4-3	.	TRBD1	TRBJ1-1	CASSQGTGGGEAFF	TGCGCCAGCAGCCAGGGGACAGGAGGAGGTGAAGCTTTCTTT
TRBV4-3	few	TRBD1	TRBJ1-6	CASSRTGTELSPLHF	TGCGCCAGCAGCAGAACCGGGACAGAACTATCACCCCTCCACTTT
TRBV5-5	many	.	TRBJ1-1	CASSLDSNTEAFF	TGTGCCAGCAGCTTGGACAGTAACACTGAAGCTTTCTTT
TRBV27	many	.	TRBJ2-7	CASRGDSYEQYF	TGTGCCAGCAGAGGGGACTCCTACGAGCAGTACTTC
TRBV14	few	TRBD1	TRBJ2-1	CASSDGQGAGEQFF	TGTGCCAGCAGCGACGGGCAGGGGGCAGGTGAGCAGTTCTTC
TRBV7-6	few	.	TRBJ2-7	CASSRSVGAEQYF	TGTGCCAGCAGCCGTAGCGTTGGGGCCGAGCAGTACTTC
TRBV3-1	few	.	TRBJ2-7	CASSQRKGLSEQYF	TGTGCCAGCAGCCAACGAAAAGGTTTGAGTGAGCAGTACTTC
TRBV7-9	few	.	TRBJ1-1	CASSLATEEAFF	TGTGCCAGCAGCTTGGCTACGGAGGAGGCTTTCTTT
TRBV27	once	TRBD2	TRBJ2-7	CASSWVAGGPYEQYF	TGTGCCAGCAGCTGGGTAGCGGGGGGGCCCTACGAGCAGTACTTC
TRBV11-2	few	.	TRBJ1-1	CATGGMNTEAFF	TGTGCCACCGGGGGGATGAACACTGAAGCTTTCTTT
TRBV9	.	.	TRBJ1-1	CASSVADTEAFF	TGTGCCAGCAGCGTAGCCGACACTGAAGCTTTCTTT
TRBV19	.	.	TRBJ1-3	CASIKGAGNTIYF	TGTGCCAGTATAAAAGGGGCTGGAAACACCATATATTTT
TRBV6-1	many	.	TRBJ1-5	CASSEEALLFQPQHF	TGTGCCAGCAGTGAAGAGGCCCTGCTCTTTCAGCCCCAGCATTTT
TRBV5-6	once	.	TRBJ2-3	CASSLDLHRDTQYF	TGTGCCAGCAGCTTGGACCTGCACAGGGATACGCAGTATTTT
TRBV21-1	few	.	TRBJ1-5	CASGRMDSAQGQPQHF	TGTGCCAGCGGCCGAATGGACTCCGCCCAGGGTCAGCCCCAGCATTTT
TRBV15	few	.	TRBJ2-7	CATSSRLGRGHEQYF	TGTGCCACCAGCTCTCGACTAGGTCGTGGCCACGAGCAGTACTTC
TRBV13	.	.	TRBJ1-5	CASSLQVDQPQHF	TGTGCCAGCAGCCTACAGGTTGATCAGCCCCAGCATTTT
TRBV28	.	.	TRBJ2-1	CASSPFRRSYNEQFF	TGTGCCAGCAGCCCGTTCCGCCGCTCCTACAATGAGCAGTTCTTC
TRBV5-6	.	.	TRBJ2-1	CASDIRFSSYNEQFF	TGTGCCAGCGACATACGCTTCAGCTCCTACAATGAGCAGTTCTTC
TRBV12-3/TRBV12-4	few	.	TRBJ2-7	CASTIGNPTNYEQYF	TGTGCCAGCACCATTGGGAACCCGACCAACTACGAGCAGTACTTC
TRBV28	.	.	TRBJ2-7	CASTLSTGRYEQYF	TGTGCCAGCACCCTCTCGACAGGGAGGTACGAGCAGTACTTC
TRBV6-6	.	.	TRBJ1-5	CTSSLLDLGLSNQPQHF	TGTACCAGCAGCTTGCTTGACTTGGGACTCAGCAATCAGCCCCAGCATTTT
TRBV6-6	many	.	TRBJ2-3	CASSNLGAHSTDTQYF	TGTGCCAGCAGTAACCTGGGAGCGCATAGCACAGATACGCAGTATTTT
TRBV30	.	.	TRBJ2-7	CAWTLNSYEQYF	TGTGCCTGGACTCTCAACTCCTACGAGCAGTACTTC
TRBV30	few	.	TRBJ1-1	CAWSGGSELNTEAFF	TGTGCCTGGAGTGGGGGATCAGAGCTGAACACTGAAGCTTTCTTT
TRBV4-3	.	.	TRBJ2-1	CASSQVDSINNEQFF	TGCGCCAGCAGCCAGGTGGACAGCATTAACAATGAGCAGTTCTTC
TRBV21-1	few	.	TRBJ2-3	CASSKEGGLAVFTDTQYF	TGTGCCAGCAGCAAAGAGGGGGGACTAGCGGTCTTCACAGATACGCAGTATTTT
TRBV21-1	many	.	TRBJ1-3	CASSKVGRDSGNTIYF	TGTGCCAGCAGCAAAGTTGGACGTGACTCTGGAAACACCATATATTTT
TRBV5-1	.	.	TRBJ2-7	CASSLDATPTYEQYF	TGCGCCAGCAGCTTGGACGCCACCCCAACCTACGAGCAGTACTTC
TRBV15	.	.	TRBJ2-7	CATSRDGALSYEQYF	TGTGCCACCAGCAGAGATGGAGCCCTCTCCTACGAGCAGTACTTC
TRBV20-1	few	TRBD2	TRBJ2-1	CSAYSGVAGASSYNEQFF	TGCAGTGCCTATAGCGGGGTAGCGGGGGCGAGCTCCTACAATGAGCAGTTCTTC
TRBV12-3/TRBV12-4	few	TRBD1	TRBJ1-1	CASRQGVTEAFF	TGTGCCAGCAGACAGGGGGTCACTGAAGCTTTCTTT
TRBV29-1	.	TRBD2	TRBJ2-1	CSVAGSGGGEIGDEQFF	TGCAGCGTTGCGGGGTCAGGCGGGGGTGAGATAGGGGATGAGCAGTTCTTC
TRBV12-3/TRBV12-4	few	.	TRBJ2-1	CASSLEVNEQFF	TGTGCCAGCAGTTTAGAAGTAAATGAGCAGTTCTTC
TRBV4-3	many	TRBD1	TRBJ2-2	CASSQEIDRDQSGELFF	TGCGCCAGCAGCCAAGAAATAGACAGGGACCAGAGCGGGGAGCTGTTTTTT
TRBV14	few	.	TRBJ2-7	CASSQVGLSYEQYF	TGTGCCAGCAGCCAAGTAGGACTCTCCTACGAGCAGTACTTC
TRBV13	.	.	TRBJ1-1	CASSLGTQGVTFF	TGTGCCAGCAGCTTAGGCACTCAAGGGGTGACTTTCTTT
TRBV5-1	few	TRBD2	TRBJ2-3	CASRSTSGGLSDTQYF	TGCGCCAGCAGGTCTACTAGCGGGGGGCTATCAGATACGCAGTATTTT